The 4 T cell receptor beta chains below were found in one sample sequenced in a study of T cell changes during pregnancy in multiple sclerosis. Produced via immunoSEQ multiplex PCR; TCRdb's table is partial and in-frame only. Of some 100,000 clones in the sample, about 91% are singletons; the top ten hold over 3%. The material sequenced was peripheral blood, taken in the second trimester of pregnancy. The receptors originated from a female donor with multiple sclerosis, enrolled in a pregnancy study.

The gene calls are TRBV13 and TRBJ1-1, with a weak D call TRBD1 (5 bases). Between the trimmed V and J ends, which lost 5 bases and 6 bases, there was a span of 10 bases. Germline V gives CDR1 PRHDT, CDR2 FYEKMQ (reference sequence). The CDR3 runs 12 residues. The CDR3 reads CASSRGVAEAFF. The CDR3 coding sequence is TGTGCCAGCAGCCGGGGGGTTGCTGAAGCTTTCTTT.

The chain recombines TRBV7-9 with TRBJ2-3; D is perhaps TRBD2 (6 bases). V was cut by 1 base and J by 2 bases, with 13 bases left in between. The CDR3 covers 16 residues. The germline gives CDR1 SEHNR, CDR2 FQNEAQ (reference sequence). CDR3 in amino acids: CASSLGPGVNTDTQYF. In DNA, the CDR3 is TGTGCCAGCAGCTTAGGTCCGGGAGTGAACACAGATACGCAGTATTTT.

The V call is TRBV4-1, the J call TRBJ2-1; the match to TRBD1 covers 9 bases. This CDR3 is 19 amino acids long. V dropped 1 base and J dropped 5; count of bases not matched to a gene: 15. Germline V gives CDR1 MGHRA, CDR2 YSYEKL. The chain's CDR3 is CASSQAGGTGGRANNEQFF. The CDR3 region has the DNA TGCGCCAGCAGCCAAGCGGGGGGAACAGGGGGCCGGGCAAACAATGAGCAGTTCTTC.

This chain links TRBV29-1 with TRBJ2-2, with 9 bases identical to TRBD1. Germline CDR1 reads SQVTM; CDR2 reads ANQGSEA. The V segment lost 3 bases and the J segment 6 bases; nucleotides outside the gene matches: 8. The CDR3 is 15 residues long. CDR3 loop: CSVEGGQGGAGELFF. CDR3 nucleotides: TGCAGCGTTGAGGGGGGACAGGGAGGGGCCGGGGAGCTGTTTTTT.